This T cell receptor beta chain was captured by sequencing in a study of cytomegalovirus exposure and HLA in healthy donors. Study-level findings and limits: In a later analysis, at a false discovery rate of 0.05, 16,951 TCR beta sequences matched HLA alleles.

Remarks on this clone: The antigen is not known.

With 60 Vbeta and 13 Jbeta primers, the PCR was carried out. Per the original data handling: In a later analysis, the count reached about 82 million unique TCR beta chains, with about 11 million shared. TCRdb's copy holds only in-frame clones and misses some; the assay was immunoSEQ multiplex PCR. D and trimming come from the DNA, and the V and J calls and clone size come from that table. The repertoire holds about 120,000 clones, with around 80% as singletons. This CDR3 has 11 residues. The V gene lost 1 base and the J gene lost 10 bases, with 7 bases spanning the gap. CDR1 and CDR2 from the germline V gene are MNHEY and SVGAGI.

The origin of this receptor is a female donor in good health and CMV-seronegative. The V gene is TRBV6-5, the J gene TRBJ1-1, with a weak D call TRBD1 (5 bases). The specimen sequenced was PBMCs. The CDR3 DNA sequence: TGTGCCAGCAGTTACTTGGGGGGAGCTTTCTTT. This sequence encodes CASSYLGGAFF.